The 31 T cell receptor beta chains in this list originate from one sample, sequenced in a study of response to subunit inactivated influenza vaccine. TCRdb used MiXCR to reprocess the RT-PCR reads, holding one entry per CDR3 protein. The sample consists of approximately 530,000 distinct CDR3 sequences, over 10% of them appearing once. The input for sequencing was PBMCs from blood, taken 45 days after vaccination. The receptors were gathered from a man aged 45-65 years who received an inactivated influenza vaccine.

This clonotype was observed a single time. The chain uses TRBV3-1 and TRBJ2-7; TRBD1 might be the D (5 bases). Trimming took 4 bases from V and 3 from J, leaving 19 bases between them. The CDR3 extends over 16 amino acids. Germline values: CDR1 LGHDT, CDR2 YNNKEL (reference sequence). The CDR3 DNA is TGTGCCAGCAGCCCCGGTTTTGGCCAGGGAAGCTACGAGCAGTACTTC. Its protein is CASSPGFGQGSYEQYF.

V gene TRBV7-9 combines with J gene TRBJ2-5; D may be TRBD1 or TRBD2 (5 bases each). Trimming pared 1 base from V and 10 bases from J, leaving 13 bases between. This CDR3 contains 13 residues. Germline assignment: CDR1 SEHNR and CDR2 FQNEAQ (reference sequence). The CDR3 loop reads CASSLEEGTGQYF. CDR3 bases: TGTGCCAGCAGCTTAGAGGAAGGGACGGGCCAGTACTTC. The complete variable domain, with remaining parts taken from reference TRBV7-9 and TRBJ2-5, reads DTGVSQNPRHKITKRGQNVTFRCDPISEHNRLYWYRQTLGQGPEFLTYFQNEAQLEKSRLLSDRFSAERPKGSFSTLEIQRTEQGDSAMYLCASSLEEGTGQYFGPGTRLLVL.

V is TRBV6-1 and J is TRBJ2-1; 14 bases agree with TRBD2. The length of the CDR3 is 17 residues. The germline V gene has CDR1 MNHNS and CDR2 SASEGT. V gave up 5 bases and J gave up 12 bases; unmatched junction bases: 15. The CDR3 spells CASSRLAGGPVGQGQFF. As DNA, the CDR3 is TGTGCCAGCAGTCGACTAGCGGGAGGGCCTGTGGGGCAAGGGCAGTTCTTC.

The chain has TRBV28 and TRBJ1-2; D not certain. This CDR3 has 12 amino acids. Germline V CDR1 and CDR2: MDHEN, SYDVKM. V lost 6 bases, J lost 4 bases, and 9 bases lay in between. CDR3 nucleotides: TGTGCCAGCAGGTTGACCGGCTATGGCTACACCTTC. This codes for CASRLTGYGYTF.

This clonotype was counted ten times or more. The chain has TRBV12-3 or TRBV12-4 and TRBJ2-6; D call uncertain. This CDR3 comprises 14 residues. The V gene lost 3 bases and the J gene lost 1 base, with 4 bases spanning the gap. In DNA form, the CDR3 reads TGTGCCAGCAGTTTTGTTTCTGGGGCCAACGTCCTGACTTTC. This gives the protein CASSFVSGANVLTF.

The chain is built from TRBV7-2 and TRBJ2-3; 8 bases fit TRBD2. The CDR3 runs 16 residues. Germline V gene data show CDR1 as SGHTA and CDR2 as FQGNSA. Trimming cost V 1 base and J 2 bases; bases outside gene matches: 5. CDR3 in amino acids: CASSLGWRGATDTQYF. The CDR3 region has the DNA TGTGCCAGCAGCTTAGGGTGGCGGGGGGCCACAGATACGCAGTATTTT.

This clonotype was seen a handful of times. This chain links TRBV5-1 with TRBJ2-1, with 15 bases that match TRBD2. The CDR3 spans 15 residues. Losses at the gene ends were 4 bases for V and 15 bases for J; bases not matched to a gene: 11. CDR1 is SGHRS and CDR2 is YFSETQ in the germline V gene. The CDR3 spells CASSIRTSGGAESFF. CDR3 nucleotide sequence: TGCGCCAGCAGCATACGGACTAGCGGGGGGGCAGAGTCGTTCTTC. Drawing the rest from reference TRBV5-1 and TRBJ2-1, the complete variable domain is KAGVTQTPRYLIKTRGQQVTLSCSPISGHRSVSWYQQTPGQGLQFLFEYFSETQRNKGNFPGRFSGRQFSNSRSEMNVSTLELGDSALYLCASSIRTSGGAESFFGPGTRLTVL.

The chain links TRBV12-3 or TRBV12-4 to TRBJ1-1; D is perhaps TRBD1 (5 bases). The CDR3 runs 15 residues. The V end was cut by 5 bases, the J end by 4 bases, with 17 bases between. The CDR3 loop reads CASSLSGTRATEAFF. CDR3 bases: TGTGCCAGCAGTCTTTCCGGGACTAGGGCCACTGAAGCTTTCTTT.

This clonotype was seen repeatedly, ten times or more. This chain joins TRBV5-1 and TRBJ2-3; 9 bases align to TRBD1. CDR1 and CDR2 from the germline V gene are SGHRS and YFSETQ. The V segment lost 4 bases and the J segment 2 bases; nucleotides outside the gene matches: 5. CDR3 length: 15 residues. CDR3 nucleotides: TGCGCCAGCAGCGGGACAGGGCGGGACACAGATACGCAGTATTTT. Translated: CASSGTGRDTDTQYF.

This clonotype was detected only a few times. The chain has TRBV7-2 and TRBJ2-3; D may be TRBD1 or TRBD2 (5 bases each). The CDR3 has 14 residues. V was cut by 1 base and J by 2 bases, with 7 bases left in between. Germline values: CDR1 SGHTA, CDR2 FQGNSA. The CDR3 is CASSLVGTTDTQYF. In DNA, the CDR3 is TGTGCCAGCAGCTTAGTCGGGACCACAGATACGCAGTATTTT.

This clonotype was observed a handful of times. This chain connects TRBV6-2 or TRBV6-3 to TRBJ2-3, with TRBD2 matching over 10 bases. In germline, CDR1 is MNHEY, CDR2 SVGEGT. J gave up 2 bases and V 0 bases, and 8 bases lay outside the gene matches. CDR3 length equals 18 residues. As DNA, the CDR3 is TGTGCCAGCAGTTACTCTAAACCTAGCGGGGGTATCACAGATACGCAGTATTTT. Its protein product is CASSYSKPSGGITDTQYF.

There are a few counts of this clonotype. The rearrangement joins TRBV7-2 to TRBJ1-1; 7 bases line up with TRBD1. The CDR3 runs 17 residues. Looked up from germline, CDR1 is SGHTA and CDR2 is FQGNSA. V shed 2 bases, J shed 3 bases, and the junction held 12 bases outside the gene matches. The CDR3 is CASSLKQGTIRDTEAFF. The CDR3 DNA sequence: TGTGCCAGCAGCTTAAAACAGGGGACGATAAGGGACACTGAAGCTTTCTTT.

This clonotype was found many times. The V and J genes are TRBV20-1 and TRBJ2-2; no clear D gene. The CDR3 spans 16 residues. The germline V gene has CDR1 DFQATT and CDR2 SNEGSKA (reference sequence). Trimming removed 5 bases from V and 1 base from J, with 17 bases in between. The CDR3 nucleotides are TGCAGTGCTGTCCCCGGCGGCGGCTTGAACACCGGGGAGCTGTTTTTT. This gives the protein CSAVPGGGLNTGELFF.

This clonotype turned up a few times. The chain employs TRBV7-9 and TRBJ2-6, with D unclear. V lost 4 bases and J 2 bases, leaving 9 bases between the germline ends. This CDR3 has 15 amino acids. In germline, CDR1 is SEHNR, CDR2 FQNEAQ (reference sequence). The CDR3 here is CASSSRGTGANVLTF. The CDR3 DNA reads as TGTGCCAGCAGCTCCCGTGGGACTGGGGCCAACGTCCTGACTTTC.

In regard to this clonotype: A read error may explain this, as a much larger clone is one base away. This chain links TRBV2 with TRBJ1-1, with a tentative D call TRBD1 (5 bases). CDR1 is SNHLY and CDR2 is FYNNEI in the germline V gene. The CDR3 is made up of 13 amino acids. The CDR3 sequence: CASGEAGGDEAFF. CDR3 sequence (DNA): TGTGCCAGCGGTGAGGCGGGGGGTGATGAAGCTTTCTTT. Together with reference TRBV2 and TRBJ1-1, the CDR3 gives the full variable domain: EPEVTQTPSHQVTQMGQEVILRCVPISNHLYFYWYRQILGQKVEFLVSFYNNEISEKSEIFDDQFSVERPDGSNFTLKIRSTKLEDSAMYFCASGEAGGDEAFFGQGTRLTVV.

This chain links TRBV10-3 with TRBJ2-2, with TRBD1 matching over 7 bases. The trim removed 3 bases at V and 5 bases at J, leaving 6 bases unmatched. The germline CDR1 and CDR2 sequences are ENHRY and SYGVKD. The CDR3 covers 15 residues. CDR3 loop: CAISEGGAGTGELFF. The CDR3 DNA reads TGTGCCATCAGTGAAGGGGGCGCCGGGACCGGGGAGCTGTTTTTT.

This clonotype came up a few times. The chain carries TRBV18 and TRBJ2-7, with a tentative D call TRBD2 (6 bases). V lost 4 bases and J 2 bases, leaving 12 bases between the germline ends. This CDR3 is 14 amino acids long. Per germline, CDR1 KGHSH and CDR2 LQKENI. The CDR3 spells CASSLTAGPYEQYF. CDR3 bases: TGTGCCAGCTCACTCACCGCGGGACCCTACGAGCAGTACTTC.

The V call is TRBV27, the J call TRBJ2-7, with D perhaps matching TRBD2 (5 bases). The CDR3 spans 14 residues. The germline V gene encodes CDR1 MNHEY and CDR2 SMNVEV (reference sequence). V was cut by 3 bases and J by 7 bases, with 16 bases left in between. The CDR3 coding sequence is TGTGCCAGCAGTTTTGACGGGGTCTCGAGGGAGCAGTACTTC. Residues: CASSFDGVSREQYF.

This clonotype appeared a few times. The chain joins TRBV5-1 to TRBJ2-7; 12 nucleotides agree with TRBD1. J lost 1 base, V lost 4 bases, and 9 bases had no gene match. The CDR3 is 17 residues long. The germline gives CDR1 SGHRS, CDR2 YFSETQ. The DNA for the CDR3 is TGCGCCAGCAGCCGAGGGACAGGGGGCGTGGCGTCCTACGAGCAGTACTTC. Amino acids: CASSRGTGGVASYEQYF.

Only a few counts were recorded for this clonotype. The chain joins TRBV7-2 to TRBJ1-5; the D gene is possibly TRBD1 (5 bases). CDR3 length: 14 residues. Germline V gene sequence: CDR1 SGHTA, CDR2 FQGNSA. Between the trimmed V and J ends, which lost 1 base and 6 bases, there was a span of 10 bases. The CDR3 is CASSLGGVIQPQHF. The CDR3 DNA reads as TGTGCCAGCAGCTTAGGAGGGGTGATTCAGCCCCAGCATTTT.

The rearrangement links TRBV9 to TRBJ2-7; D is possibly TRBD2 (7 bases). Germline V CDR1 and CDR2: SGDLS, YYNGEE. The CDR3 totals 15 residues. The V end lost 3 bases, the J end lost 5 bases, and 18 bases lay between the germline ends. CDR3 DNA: TGTGCCAGCAGCGCGGGGGGCGGGAGAGGGAACGAGCAGTACTTC. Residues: CASSAGGGRGNEQYF.

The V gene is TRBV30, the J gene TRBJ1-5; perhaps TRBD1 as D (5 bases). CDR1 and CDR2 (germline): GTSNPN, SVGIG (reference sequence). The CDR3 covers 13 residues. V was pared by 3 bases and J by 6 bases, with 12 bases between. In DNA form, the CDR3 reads TGTGCCTGGAGCCCAGGGTGGGCTCAGCCCCAGCATTTT. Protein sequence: CAWSPGWAQPQHF.

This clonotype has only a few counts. DNA of the CDR3: TGTGCCAGCAGCTTAGCCTCGCTGAACAATGAGCAGTTCTTC. Translation: CASSLASLNNEQFF. The V and J genes are TRBV7-8 and TRBJ2-1; D call uncertain. CDR3 length: 14 amino acids. Germline loops: CDR1 SGHVS, CDR2 FQNEAQ. Trimming cost V 0 bases and J 5 bases, with 8 bases left between them.

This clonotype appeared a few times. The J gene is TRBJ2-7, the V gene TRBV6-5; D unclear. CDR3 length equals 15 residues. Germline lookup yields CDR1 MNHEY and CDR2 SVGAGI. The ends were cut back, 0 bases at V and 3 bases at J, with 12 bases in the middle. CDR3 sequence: CASSYSSAYDYEQYF. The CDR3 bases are TGTGCCAGCAGTTACTCCTCAGCTTACGACTACGAGCAGTACTTC.

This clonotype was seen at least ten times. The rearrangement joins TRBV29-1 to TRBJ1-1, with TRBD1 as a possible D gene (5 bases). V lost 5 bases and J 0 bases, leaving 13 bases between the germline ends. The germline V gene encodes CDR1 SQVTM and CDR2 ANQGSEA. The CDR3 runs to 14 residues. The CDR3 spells CSVTQGPLNTEAFF. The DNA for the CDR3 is TGCAGCGTTACCCAGGGACCCCTGAACACTGAAGCTTTCTTT. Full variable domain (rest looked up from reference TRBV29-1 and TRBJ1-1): SAVISQKPSRDICQRGTSLTIQCQVDSQVTMMFWYRQQPGQSLTLIATANQGSEATYESGFVIDKFPISRPNLTFSTLTVSNMSPEDSSIYLCSVTQGPLNTEAFFGQGTRLTVV.

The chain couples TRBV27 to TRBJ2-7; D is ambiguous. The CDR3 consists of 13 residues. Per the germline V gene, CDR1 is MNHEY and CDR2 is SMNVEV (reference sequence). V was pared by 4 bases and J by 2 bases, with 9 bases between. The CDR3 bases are TGTGCCAGCAGTTCACAGATCCCCTACGAGCAGTACTTC. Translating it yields CASSSQIPYEQYF.

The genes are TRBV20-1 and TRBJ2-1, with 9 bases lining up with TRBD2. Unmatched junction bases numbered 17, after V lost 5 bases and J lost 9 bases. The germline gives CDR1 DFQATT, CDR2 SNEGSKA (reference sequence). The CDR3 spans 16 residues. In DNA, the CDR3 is TGCAGTGCTCGCTTGCCTTGGTCTAGCGGGACCAGTGAGCAGTTCTTC. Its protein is CSARLPWSSGTSEQFF.

CDR3 in amino acids: CASSSRAGSPTEAFF. CDR3 coding DNA: TGTGCCAGCAGTTCAAGGGCAGGGAGTCCCACTGAAGCTTTCTTT. V usage is TRBV12-3 or TRBV12-4 and J usage is TRBJ1-1, with D possibly TRBD1 on 5 matching bases. The length of the CDR3 is 15 residues. The V end was cut by 4 bases, the J end by 4 bases, with 16 bases between.

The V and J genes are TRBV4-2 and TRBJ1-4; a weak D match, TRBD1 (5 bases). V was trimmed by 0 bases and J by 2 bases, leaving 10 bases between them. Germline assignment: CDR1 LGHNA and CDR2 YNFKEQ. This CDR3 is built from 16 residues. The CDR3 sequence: CASSQDQGSTNEKLFF. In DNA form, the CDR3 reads TGTGCCAGCAGCCAAGATCAGGGCTCCACTAATGAAAAACTGTTTTTT.

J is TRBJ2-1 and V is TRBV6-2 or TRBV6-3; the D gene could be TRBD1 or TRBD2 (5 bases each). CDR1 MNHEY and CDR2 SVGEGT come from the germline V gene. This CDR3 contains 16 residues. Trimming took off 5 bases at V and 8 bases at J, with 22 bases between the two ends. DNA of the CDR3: TGTGCCAGCAGTCCGGGAATGGGGGTAGAGGCATATGAGCAGTTCTTC. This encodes CASSPGMGVEAYEQFF.

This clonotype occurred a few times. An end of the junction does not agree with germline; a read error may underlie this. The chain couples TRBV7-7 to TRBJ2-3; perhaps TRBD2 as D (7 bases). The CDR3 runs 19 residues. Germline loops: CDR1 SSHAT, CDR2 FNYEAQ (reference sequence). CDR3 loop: CASSLLRPAEGGGADTQYF. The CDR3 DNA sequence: TGTGCTAGCAGCTTATTACGTCCGGCTGAAGGGGGGGGAGCAGATACGCAGTATTTT.